The 27 T cell receptor beta chains listed next were all sequenced from one sample in a study of blood T cell repertoires in COVID-19 (dated by TCRdb to 2018 to 2021). Receptors were amplified or captured by the immunoSEQ multiplex PCR assay. The table was pulled from immuneACCESS by TCRdb, which kept in-frame rearrangements only. Such tables lose some clones; where checked, under half of the loss comes from unresolved V genes, and the rest has no known cause. The sample yields hundreds of thousands of clones; less than 90% were counted once. The ten largest clones add up to roughly 0.69% of the sample. The sequencing sample was made of peripheral blood. The receptors were gathered from a man aged 35 to 55 with acute or convalescent COVID-19.

V gene TRBV29-1 combines with J gene TRBJ2-3; the D gene could be TRBD1 or TRBD2 (5 bases each). Trimming took 7 bases from V and 4 from J, leaving 18 bases between them. Germline-derived CDR1 and CDR2 are SQVTM and ANQGSEA. This CDR3 contains 14 residues. The CDR3 nucleotides read TGCAGCGGGGGGATTTCTAGTGAGCCAGATACGCAGTATTTT. This translates into CSGGISSEPDTQYF.

This chain uses TRBV27 with TRBJ1-1; a possible D gene is TRBD1 (5 bases). CDR3 size: 17 residues. Germline lookup yields CDR1 MNHEY and CDR2 SMNVEV (reference sequence). Trimming left V 3 bases short and J 3 bases short, with 20 bases between. The chain's CDR3 is CASSFWPFRESDTEAFF. CDR3 nucleotide sequence: TGTGCCAGCAGTTTCTGGCCCTTCAGGGAAAGTGACACTGAAGCTTTCTTT.

The chain is built from TRBV6-2 or TRBV6-3 and TRBJ2-1; 11 positions match TRBD2. Per germline, CDR1 MNHEY and CDR2 SVGEGT. V dropped 2 bases and J dropped 9; count of bases not matched to a gene: 6. The CDR3 is 15 residues long. The CDR3 loop is CASSYELAGVGEQFF. CDR3 coding DNA: TGTGCCAGCAGTTACGAACTAGCGGGAGTCGGTGAGCAGTTCTTC.

In nucleotides, the CDR3 is TGTGCCAGCCAGCTCCAACAGGGGGCGGAGACCCAGTACTTC. Its protein product is CASQLQQGAETQYF. This chain joins TRBV2 and TRBJ2-5; 9 nucleotides match TRBD1. The J segment lost 5 bases and the V segment lost 8 bases, leaving 9 bases of the junction unmatched. The CDR3 consists of 14 residues. Germline lookup yields CDR1 SNHLY and CDR2 FYNNEI.

V and J are TRBV7-2 and TRBJ2-7, with D possibly matching TRBD1 (6 bases). V dropped 0 bases and J dropped 3 bases, with 12 bases sitting between them. There are 15 residues in the CDR3. Germline CDR1 reads SGHTA; CDR2 reads FQGNSA. CDR3 residues: CASSLAVRGVYEQYF. CDR3 sequence (DNA): TGTGCCAGCAGCTTAGCGGTCAGGGGAGTCTACGAGCAGTACTTC.

The V call is TRBV12-3 or TRBV12-4, the J call TRBJ1-5; no clear D gene. V gave up 5 bases and J gave up 4 bases, with 6 bases separating them. This CDR3 has 12 residues. The CDR3 DNA is TGTGCCAGCAGTACTCGAAATCAGCCCCAGCATTTT. This gives the protein CASSTRNQPQHF.

V is TRBV6-1 and J is TRBJ1-2, with D uncertain. CDR3 length: 13 residues. Trimming stripped 1 base from V and 5 bases from J, with 8 bases between. Germline lookup yields CDR1 MNHNS and CDR2 SASEGT. This chain's CDR3 is CASSEVYSYGYTF. CDR3 DNA sequence: TGTGCCAGCAGTGAAGTATACAGTTATGGCTACACCTTC.

In this sample, this clone turned up once. The chain links TRBV5-4 to TRBJ1-2, with D possibly TRBD1 on 6 matching bases. Germline CDR1 SGHNT, CDR2 YYREEE (reference sequence). This CDR3 comprises 17 residues. Trimming took off 2 bases at V and 2 bases at J, with 19 bases between the two ends. CDR3: CASSLGTSALTNYGYTF. The CDR3 DNA follows: TGTGCCAGCAGCTTAGGGACATCGGCCCTCACAAACTATGGCTACACCTTC.

The CDR3 region has the DNA TGTGCCAGCAGCTTAAGAACCCGGGACAGGGTCAATGAGCAGTTCTTC. It encodes CASSLRTRDRVNEQFF. The chain has TRBV13 and TRBJ2-1; 9 nucleotides align to TRBD1. The CDR3 is 16 residues long. J gave up 6 bases and V 2 bases, and 8 bases lay outside the gene matches. From germline, CDR1 is PRHDT and CDR2 FYEKMQ (reference sequence).

The genes are TRBV7-2 and TRBJ1-4, with TRBD1 matching 7 bases. Per the germline V gene, CDR1 is SGHTA and CDR2 is FQGNSA. After removal of 5 bases from V and 5 bases from J, the junction contained 8 bases not matched to a gene. This CDR3 comprises 15 residues. CDR3 DNA sequence: TGTGCCAGCAGCAAGGAGGGACAGCCGAATGAAAAACTGTTTTTT. Protein sequence: CASSKEGQPNEKLFF.

V is TRBV9 and J is TRBJ2-2, with TRBD2 as a possible D gene (6 bases). Trimming shortened V by 0 bases and J by 3 bases, and 12 bases separated the two germline ends. Per the germline V gene, CDR1 is SGDLS and CDR2 is YYNGEE. The CDR3 contains 16 residues. The CDR3 DNA reads as TGTGCCAGCAGCGTAGGTGCGGGGACGGACACCGGGGAGCTGTTTTTT. Translation gives CASSVGAGTDTGELFF.

This chain uses TRBV19 with TRBJ1-5, with TRBD1 identical over 7 bases. Germline V gives CDR1 LNHDA, CDR2 SQIVND (reference sequence). CDR3 length: 15 amino acids. V lost 1 base, J lost 1 base, and 1 base stayed unmatched. The CDR3 nucleotides read TGTGCCAGTAGTATAGGAGGGGGCAGCAATCAGCCCCAGCATTTT. This codes for CASSIGGGSNQPQHF.

The J gene is TRBJ2-5, the V gene TRBV5-5, with D hard to call. Trimming shortened V by 4 bases and J by 5 bases, and 12 bases separated the two germline ends. Germline loops: CDR1 SGHKS, CDR2 YYEKEE (reference sequence). The CDR3 runs to 13 residues. The CDR3 region is CASSIVPSETQYF. CDR3 nucleotide sequence: TGTGCCAGCAGCATAGTACCCTCGGAGACCCAGTACTTC.

Only a few counts were recorded for this clone. The chain is built from TRBV27 and TRBJ1-4, with 11 nucleotides matching TRBD1. V was clipped by 8 bases and J by 8 bases; unmatched bases: 4. CDR3 length: 13 residues. Germline-derived CDR1 and CDR2 are MNHEY and SMNVEV (reference sequence). This CDR3 is CASARDRGEKLFF. CDR3 bases: TGTGCCAGCGCACGGGACAGGGGGGAAAAACTGTTTTTT.

The J gene is TRBJ1-3, the V gene TRBV3-1 (or the pseudogene TRBV3-2), with TRBD1 as a possible D gene (6 bases). CDR3 length: 15 residues. V was clipped by 4 bases and J by 2 bases, with 12 bases between them. The germline gives CDR1 LGHDT, CDR2 YNNKEL (reference sequence). The DNA of the CDR3 is TGTGCCAGCAGCCCCCGGGGGGGCCCTGGAAACACCATATATTTT. It codes for CASSPRGGPGNTIYF.

This chain uses TRBV29-1 with TRBJ1-1; maybe TRBD1 (5 bases). Germline CDR1 SQVTM, CDR2 ANQGSEA. Trimming took off 4 bases at V and 4 bases at J, with 7 bases between the two ends. This CDR3 contains 11 residues. This chain's CDR3 is CSVGGGTEAFF. The CDR3 DNA sequence: TGCAGCGTTGGGGGGGGCACTGAAGCTTTCTTT.

This chain uses TRBV27 with TRBJ2-1; the match to TRBD2 covers 8 bases. The trim removed 6 bases at V and 5 bases at J, leaving 12 bases unmatched. CDR3 length equals 16 residues. CDR1 and CDR2 from the germline V gene are MNHEY and SMNVEV (reference sequence). In DNA form, the CDR3 reads TGTGCCAGCAGGGGGGATCCGGGGGGGCTGGACAATGAGCAGTTCTTC. Encoded protein: CASRGDPGGLDNEQFF.

The gene calls are TRBV11-2 and TRBJ2-3, with TRBD2 identical over 12 bases. The V and J ends lost 4 bases and 6 bases, in that order; junction bases with no gene match: 2. Germline values: CDR1 SGHAT, CDR2 FQNNGV. The CDR3 is 14 amino acids. The CDR3 bases are TGTGCCAGCAGCTGGACTAGCGGGGCCGATACGCAGTATTTT. Protein product: CASSWTSGADTQYF.

The chain couples TRBV2 to TRBJ2-7; 8 bases agree with TRBD1. The CDR3 runs to 14 residues. V shed 6 bases and J 5 bases; nucleotides not matched to a gene: 9. Germline lookup yields CDR1 SNHLY and CDR2 FYNNEI. DNA of the CDR3: TGTGCCAGCAGAGATCCGGACAGGGTCAACGAGCAGTACTTC. Encoded protein: CASRDPDRVNEQYF.

The CDR3 spells CASSLALRVPSTEAFF. The DNA of the CDR3 is TGCGCCAGCAGCTTGGCTTTGAGGGTGCCAAGCACTGAAGCTTTCTTT. V gene TRBV5-1 combines with J gene TRBJ1-1, with no clear D. Germline CDR1 reads SGHRS; CDR2 reads YFSETQ. The CDR3 consists of 16 residues. With 0 bases removed from V and 4 bases from J, the gap between germline ends came to 16 bases.

V and J are TRBV28 and TRBJ1-2; D is unresolved. CDR1 is MDHEN, CDR2 SYDVKM, per germline. This CDR3 is built from 13 residues. Trimming pared 5 bases from V and 7 bases from J, leaving 14 bases between. The CDR3: CASSRDYSRGYTF. CDR3 DNA: TGTGCCAGCAGTCGGGATTACTCCCGTGGCTACACCTTC.

J is TRBJ2-7 and V is TRBV2; 9 nucleotides agree with TRBD1. CDR1 SNHLY and CDR2 FYNNEI come from the germline V gene. CDR3 length: 14 residues. V lost 4 bases and J lost 5; bases outside the gene matches: 6. CDR3 in amino acids: CASSARGQGHEQYF. The CDR3 DNA sequence: TGTGCCAGCAGTGCGAGGGGACAGGGACACGAGCAGTACTTC.

The chain is built from TRBV12-3 or TRBV12-4 and TRBJ1-2; D is ambiguous. Trimming removed 6 bases from V and 5 bases from J, with 13 bases in between. The CDR3 contains 13 residues. CDR3 sequence reads: CASSLGVSYGYTF. In DNA form, the CDR3 reads TGTGCCAGCAGCCTCGGAGTGTCGTATGGCTACACCTTC.

This sequence joins TRBV28 and TRBJ2-7; D is perhaps TRBD2 (6 bases). Germline V gene data show CDR1 as MDHEN and CDR2 as SYDVKM. Trimming pared 5 bases from V and 4 bases from J, leaving 12 bases between. The CDR3 extends over 13 amino acids. DNA for the CDR3: TGTGCCAGCAGTATTACGGGGACTTACGAGCAGTACTTC. Translated: CASSITGTYEQYF.

This chain connects TRBV5-1 to TRBJ2-7, with TRBD1 matching over 7 bases. The CDR3 covers 15 residues. V lost 5 bases and J lost 6; bases outside the gene matches: 14. Germline loops: CDR1 SGHRS, CDR2 YFSETQ. For the CDR3, the DNA is TGCGCCAGCAGTCCGGCCGGATGGAACAGGGGCGAGCAGTACTTC. Protein product: CASSPAGWNRGEQYF.

The J gene is TRBJ1-1, the V gene TRBV12-2. TRBV12-2 is termed a pseudogene. This CDR3 contains 12 residues. The DNA of the CDR3 is TGTGCCGCGGGGGTGGTGTGTGCTGAAGCTTTCTTT. Translating it yields CAAGVVCAEAFF.

The chain recombines TRBV27 with TRBJ2-1; D gene ambiguous. Germline loops: CDR1 MNHEY, CDR2 SMNVEV (reference sequence). This CDR3 spans 14 amino acids. Trimming left V 2 bases short and J 2 bases short, with 7 bases between. The CDR3 nucleotides read TGTGCCAGCAGTTTACTGGGCGCCTACAATGAGCAGTTCTTC. This gives the protein CASSLLGAYNEQFF.